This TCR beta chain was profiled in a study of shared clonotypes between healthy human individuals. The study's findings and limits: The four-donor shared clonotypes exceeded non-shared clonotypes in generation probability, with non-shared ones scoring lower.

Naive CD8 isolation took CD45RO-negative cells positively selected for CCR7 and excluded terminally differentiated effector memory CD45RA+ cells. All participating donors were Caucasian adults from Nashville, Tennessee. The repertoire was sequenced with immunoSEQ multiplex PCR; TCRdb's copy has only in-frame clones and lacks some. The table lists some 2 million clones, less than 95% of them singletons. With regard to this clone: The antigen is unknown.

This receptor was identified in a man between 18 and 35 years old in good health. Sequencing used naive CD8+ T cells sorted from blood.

For the CDR3, the DNA is TGTGCCAGCAGCGACGGGACTAGCGGGGGCCCCTACAATGAGCAGTTCTTC. Translated: CASSDGTSGGPYNEQFF. The rearrangement links TRBV7-9 to TRBJ2-1, with 14 bases fitting TRBD2. V trimming: 5 bases; J trimming: 2 bases; junction bases outside the gene matches: 5. The CDR3 spans 17 residues. Germline CDR1 is SEHNR and CDR2 is FQNEAQ (reference sequence).